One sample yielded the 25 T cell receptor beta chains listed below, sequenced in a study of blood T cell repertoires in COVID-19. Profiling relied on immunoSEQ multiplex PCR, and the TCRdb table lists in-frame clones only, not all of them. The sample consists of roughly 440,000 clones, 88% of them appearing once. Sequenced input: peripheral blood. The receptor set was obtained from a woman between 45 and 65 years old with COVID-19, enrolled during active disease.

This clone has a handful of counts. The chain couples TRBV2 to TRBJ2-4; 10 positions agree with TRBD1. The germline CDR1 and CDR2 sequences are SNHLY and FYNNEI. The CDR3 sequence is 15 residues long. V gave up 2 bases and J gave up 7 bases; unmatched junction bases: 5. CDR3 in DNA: TGTGCCAGCAGTGAAATGAGGACAGGGGGTAACATTCAGTACTTC. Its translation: CASSEMRTGGNIQYF.

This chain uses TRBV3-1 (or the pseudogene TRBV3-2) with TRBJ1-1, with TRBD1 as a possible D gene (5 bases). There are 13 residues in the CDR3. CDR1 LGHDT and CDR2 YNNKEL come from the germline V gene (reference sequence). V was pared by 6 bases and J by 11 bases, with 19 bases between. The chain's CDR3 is CASSPSSGGWAFF. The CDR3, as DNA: TGTGCCAGCAGTCCTTCCTCGGGGGGTTGGGCTTTCTTT.

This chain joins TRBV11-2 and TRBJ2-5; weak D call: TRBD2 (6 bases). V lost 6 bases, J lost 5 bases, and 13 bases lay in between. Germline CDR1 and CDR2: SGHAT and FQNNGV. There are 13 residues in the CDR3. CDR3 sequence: CASSWGVMETQYF. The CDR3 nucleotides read TGTGCCAGCAGTTGGGGGGTAATGGAGACCCAGTACTTC.

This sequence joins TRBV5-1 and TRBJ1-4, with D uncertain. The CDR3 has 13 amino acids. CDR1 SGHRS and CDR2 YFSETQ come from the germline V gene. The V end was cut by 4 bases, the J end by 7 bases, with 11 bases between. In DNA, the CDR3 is TGCGCCAGCAGCCCAGGACTGTTTGAAAAACTGTTTTTT. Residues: CASSPGLFEKLFF.

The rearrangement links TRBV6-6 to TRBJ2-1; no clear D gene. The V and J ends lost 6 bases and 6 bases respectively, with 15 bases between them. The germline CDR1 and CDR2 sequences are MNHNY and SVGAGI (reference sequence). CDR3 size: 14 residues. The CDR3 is CASSSIQVRNEQFF. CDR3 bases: TGTGCCAGCAGCTCCATCCAGGTACGCAATGAGCAGTTCTTC.

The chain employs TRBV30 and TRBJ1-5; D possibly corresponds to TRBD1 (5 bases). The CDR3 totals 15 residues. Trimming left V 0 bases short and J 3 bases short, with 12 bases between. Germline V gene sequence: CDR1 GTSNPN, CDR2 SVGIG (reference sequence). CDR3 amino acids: CAWSVEARVNQPQHF. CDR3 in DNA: TGTGCCTGGAGTGTGGAAGCCAGGGTCAATCAGCCCCAGCATTTT.

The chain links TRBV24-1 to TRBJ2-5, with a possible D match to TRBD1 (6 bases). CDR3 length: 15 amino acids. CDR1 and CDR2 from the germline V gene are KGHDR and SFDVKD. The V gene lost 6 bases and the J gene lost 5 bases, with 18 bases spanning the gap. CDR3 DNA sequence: TGTGCCACCAGTCTACACAGGGCTCAGGGGGAGACCCAGTACTTC. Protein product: CATSLHRAQGETQYF.

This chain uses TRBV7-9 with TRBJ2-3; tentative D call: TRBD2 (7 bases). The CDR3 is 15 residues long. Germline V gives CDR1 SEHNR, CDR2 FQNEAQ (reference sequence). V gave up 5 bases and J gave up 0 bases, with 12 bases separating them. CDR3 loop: CASSRGAFSTDTQYF. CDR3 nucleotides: TGTGCCAGCAGCCGGGGGGCGTTTAGCACAGATACGCAGTATTTT.

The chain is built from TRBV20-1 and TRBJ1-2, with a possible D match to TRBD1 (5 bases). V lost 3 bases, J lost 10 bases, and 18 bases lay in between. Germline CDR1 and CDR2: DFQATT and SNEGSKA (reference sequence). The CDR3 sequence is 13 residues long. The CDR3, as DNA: TGCAGTGCTAGTGGCCAGGGTATTGCCGACTACACCTTC. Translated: CSASGQGIADYTF.

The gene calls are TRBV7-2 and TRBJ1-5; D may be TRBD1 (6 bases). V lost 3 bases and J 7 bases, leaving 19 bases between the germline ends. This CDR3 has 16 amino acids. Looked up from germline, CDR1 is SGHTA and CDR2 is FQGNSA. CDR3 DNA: TGTGCCAGCAGCTTGCCATCCTTGGGGGCTAGACAGCCCCAGCATTTT. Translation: CASSLPSLGARQPQHF.

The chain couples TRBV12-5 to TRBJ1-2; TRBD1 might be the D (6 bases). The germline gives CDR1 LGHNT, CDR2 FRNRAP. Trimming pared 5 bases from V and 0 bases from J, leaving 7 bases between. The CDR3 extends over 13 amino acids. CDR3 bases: TGTGCTAGTGGTCAGGGGACTAACTATGGCTACACCTTC. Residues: CASGQGTNYGYTF.

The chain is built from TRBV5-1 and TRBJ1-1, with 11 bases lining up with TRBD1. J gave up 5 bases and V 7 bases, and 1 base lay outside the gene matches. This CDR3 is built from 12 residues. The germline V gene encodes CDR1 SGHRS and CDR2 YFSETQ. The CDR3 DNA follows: TGCGCCAGCTGGGACAGGGGGACTGAAGCTTTCTTT. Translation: CASWDRGTEAFF.

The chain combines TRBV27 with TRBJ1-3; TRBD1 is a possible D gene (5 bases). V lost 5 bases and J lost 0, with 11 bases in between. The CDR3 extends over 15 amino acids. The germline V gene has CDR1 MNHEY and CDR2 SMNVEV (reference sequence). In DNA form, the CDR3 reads TGTGCCAGCAGTCAGACAGCATCCTCTGGAAACACCATATATTTT. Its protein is CASSQTASSGNTIYF.

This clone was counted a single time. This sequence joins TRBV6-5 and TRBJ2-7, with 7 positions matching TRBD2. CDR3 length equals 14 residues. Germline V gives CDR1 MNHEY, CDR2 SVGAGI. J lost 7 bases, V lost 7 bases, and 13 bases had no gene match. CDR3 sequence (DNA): TGTGCCAGCACCCCGGGGGGTTCTTTTGGGGAGCAGTACTTC. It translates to CASTPGGSFGEQYF.

CDR3 residues: CASSLEGQTSQGNEKLFF. In nucleotides, the CDR3 is TGCGCCAGCAGCTTGGAGGGACAGACCTCTCAGGGGAATGAAAAACTGTTTTTT. The chain combines TRBV5-1 with TRBJ1-4, with 7 bases matching TRBD1. This CDR3 is 18 amino acids long. The J segment lost 5 bases and the V segment lost 0 bases, leaving 13 bases of the junction unmatched. CDR1 and CDR2 from the germline V gene are SGHRS and YFSETQ.

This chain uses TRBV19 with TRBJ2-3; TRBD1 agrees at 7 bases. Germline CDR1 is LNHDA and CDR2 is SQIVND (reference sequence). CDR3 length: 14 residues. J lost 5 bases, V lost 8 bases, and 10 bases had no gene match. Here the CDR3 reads CASQLGTVEDTQYF. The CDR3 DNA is TGTGCCAGTCAATTGGGGACAGTCGAAGATACGCAGTATTTT.

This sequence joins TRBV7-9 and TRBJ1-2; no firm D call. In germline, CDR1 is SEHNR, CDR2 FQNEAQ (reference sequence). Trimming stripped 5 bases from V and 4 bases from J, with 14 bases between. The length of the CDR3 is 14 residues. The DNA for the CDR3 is TGTGCCAGCAGCCCCCCCCTCGAGGGCTATGGCTACACCTTC. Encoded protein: CASSPPLEGYGYTF.

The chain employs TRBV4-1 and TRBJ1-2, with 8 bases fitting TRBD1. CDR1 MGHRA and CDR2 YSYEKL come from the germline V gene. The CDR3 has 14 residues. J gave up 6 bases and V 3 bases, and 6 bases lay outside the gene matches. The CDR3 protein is CASSHLDRDNGYTF. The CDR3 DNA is TGCGCCAGCAGCCATCTGGACAGGGACAATGGCTACACCTTC.

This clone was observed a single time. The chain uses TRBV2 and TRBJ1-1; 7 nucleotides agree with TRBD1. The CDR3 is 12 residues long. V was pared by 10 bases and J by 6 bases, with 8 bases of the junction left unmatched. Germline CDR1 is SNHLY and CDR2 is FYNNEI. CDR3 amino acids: CAIPGQPPEAFF. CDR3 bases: TGTGCCATTCCGGGACAGCCCCCTGAAGCTTTCTTT.

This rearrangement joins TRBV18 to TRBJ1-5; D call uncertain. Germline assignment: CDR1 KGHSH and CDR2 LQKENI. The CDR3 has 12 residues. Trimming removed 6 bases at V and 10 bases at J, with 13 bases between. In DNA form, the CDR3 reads TGTGCCAGCTCTACCGGAGAGGAACCCCAGCATTTT. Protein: CASSTGEEPQHF.

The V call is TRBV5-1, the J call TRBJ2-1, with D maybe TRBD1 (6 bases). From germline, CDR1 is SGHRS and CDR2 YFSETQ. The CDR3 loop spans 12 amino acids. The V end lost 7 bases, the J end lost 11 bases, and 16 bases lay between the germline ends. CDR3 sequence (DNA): TGCGCCAGCTCAGGACAGCGGACGAAGCAGTTCTTC. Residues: CASSGQRTKQFF.

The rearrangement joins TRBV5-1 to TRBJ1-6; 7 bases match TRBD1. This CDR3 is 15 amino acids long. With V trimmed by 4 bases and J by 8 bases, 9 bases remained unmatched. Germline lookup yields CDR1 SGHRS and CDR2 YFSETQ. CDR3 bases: TGCGCCAGCAGCGGGCCGGGGACAGTCGATTCACCCCTCCACTTT. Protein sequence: CASSGPGTVDSPLHF. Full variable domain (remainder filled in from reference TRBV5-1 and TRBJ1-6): KAGVTQTPRYLIKTRGQQVTLSCSPISGHRSVSWYQQTPGQGLQFLFEYFSETQRNKGNFPGRFSGRQFSNSRSEMNVSTLELGDSALYLCASSGPGTVDSPLHFGNGTRLTVT.

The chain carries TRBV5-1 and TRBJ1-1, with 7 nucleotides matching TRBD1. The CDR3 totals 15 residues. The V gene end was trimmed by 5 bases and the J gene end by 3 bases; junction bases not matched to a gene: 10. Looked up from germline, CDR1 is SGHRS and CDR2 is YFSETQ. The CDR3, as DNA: TGCGCCAGCAGGGATACAGGGACAGTCGACACTGAAGCTTTCTTT. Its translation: CASRDTGTVDTEAFF.

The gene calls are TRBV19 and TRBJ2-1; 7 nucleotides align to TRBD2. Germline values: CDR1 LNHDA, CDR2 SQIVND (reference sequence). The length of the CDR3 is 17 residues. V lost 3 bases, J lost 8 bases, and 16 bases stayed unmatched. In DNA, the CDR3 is TGTGCCAGTAGTATTGGCCCCGAGGCGGGGGTTGGGTATGAGCAGTTCTTC. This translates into CASSIGPEAGVGYEQFF.

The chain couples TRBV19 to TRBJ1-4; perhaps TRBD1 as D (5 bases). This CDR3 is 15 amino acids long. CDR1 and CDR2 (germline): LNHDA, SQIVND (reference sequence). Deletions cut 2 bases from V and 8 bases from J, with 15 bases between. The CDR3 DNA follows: TGTGCCAGTAGTATATCGCCGGGGGTTAGCGAAAAACTGTTTTTT. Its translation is CASSISPGVSEKLFF.